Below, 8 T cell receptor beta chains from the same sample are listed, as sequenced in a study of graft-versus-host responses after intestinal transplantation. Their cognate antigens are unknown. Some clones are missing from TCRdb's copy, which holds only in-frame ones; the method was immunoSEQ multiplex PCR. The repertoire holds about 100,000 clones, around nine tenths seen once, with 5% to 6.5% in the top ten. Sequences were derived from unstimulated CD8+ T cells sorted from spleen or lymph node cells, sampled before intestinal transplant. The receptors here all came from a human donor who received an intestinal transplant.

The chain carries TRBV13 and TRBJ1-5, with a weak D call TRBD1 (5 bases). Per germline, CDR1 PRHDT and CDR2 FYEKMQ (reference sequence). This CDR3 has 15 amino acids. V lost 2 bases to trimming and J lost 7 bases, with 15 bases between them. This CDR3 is CASSLKGGGEQPQHF. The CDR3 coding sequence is TGTGCCAGCAGCTTAAAAGGTGGAGGGGAACAGCCCCAGCATTTT. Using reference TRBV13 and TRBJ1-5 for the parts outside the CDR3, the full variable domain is AAGVIQSPRHLIKEKRETATLKCYPIPRHDTVYWYQQGPGQDPQFLISFYEKMQSDKGSIPDRFSAQQFSDYHSELNMSSLELGDSALYFCASSLKGGGEQPQHFGDGTRLSIL.

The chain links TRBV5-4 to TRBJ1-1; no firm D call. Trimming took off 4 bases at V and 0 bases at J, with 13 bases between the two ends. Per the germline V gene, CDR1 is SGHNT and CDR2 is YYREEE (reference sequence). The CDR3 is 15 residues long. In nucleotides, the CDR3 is TGTGCCAGCAGCCATCAGAGGGAGATGAACACTGAAGCTTTCTTT. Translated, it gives CASSHQREMNTEAFF.

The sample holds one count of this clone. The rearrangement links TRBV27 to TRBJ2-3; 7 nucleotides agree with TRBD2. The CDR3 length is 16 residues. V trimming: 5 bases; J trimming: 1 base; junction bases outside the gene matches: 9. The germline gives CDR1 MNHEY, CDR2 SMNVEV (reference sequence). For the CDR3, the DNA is TGTGCCAGCAGTGCGTCTATGGCGGGGGGCACAGATACGCAGTATTTT. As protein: CASSASMAGGTDTQYF.

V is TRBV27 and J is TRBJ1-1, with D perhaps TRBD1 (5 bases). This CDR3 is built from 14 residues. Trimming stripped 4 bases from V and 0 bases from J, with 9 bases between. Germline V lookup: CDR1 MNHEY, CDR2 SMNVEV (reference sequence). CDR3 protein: CASSYGGLNTEAFF. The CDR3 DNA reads TGTGCCAGCAGTTACGGGGGTTTGAACACTGAAGCTTTCTTT.

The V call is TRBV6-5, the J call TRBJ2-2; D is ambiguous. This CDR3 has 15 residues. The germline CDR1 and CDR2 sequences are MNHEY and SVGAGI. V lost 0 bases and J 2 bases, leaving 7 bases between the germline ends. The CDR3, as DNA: TGTGCCAGCAGTTACTCGGTAGGAAACACCGGGGAGCTGTTTTTT. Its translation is CASSYSVGNTGELFF.

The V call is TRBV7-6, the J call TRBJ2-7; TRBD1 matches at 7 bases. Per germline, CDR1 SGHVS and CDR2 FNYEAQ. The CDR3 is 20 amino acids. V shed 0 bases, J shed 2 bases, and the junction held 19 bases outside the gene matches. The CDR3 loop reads CASSLATYKATDRVPYEQYF. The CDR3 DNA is TGTGCCAGCAGCTTAGCCACATACAAGGCAACCGACAGGGTCCCCTACGAGCAGTACTTC.

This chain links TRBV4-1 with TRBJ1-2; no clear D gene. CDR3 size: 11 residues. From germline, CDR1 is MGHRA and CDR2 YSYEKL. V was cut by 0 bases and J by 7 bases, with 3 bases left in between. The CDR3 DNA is TGCGCCAGCAGCCAAGAGGCTGGCTACACCTTC. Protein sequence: CASSQEAGYTF.

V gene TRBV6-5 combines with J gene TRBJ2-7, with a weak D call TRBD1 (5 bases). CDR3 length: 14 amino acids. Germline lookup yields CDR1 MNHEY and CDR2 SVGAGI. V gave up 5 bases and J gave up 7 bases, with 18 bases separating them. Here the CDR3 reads CASSDPRQSPEQYF. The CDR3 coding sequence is TGTGCCAGCAGTGACCCCCGACAGTCTCCGGAGCAGTACTTC.